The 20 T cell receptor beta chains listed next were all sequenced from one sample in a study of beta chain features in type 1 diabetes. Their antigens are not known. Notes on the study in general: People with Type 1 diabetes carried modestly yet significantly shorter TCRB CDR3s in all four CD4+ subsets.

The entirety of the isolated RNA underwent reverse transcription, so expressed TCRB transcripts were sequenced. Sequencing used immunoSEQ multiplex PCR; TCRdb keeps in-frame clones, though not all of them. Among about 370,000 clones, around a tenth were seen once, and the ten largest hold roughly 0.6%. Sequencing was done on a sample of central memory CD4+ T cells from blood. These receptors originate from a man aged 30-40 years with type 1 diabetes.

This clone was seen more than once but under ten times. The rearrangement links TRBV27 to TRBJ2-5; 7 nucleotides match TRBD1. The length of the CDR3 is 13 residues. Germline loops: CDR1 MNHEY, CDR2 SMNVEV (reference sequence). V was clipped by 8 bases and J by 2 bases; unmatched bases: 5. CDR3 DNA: TGTGCCAGCGGAACAGGGGTACAAGAGACCCAGTACTTC. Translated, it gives CASGTGVQETQYF.

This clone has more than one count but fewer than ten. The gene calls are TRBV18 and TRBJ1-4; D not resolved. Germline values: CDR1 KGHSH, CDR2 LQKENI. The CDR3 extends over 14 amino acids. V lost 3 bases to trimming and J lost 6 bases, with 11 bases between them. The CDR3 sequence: CASSPRRSDEKLFF. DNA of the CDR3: TGTGCCAGCTCACCGAGACGTTCAGATGAAAAACTGTTTTTT.

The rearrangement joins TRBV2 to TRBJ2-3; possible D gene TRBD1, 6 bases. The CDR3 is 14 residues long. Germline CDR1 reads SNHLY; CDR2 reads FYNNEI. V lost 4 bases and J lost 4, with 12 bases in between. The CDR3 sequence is CASSGWTDADTQYF. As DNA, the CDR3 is TGTGCCAGCAGTGGGTGGACAGACGCAGATACGCAGTATTTT.

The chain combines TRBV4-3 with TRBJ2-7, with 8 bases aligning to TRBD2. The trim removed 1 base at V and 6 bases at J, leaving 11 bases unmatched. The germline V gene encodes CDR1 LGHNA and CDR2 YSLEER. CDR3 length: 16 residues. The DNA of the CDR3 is TGCGCCAGCAGCCAAGTTCATGGAGCGGGAGTTGGCGAGCAGTACTTC. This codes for CASSQVHGAGVGEQYF.

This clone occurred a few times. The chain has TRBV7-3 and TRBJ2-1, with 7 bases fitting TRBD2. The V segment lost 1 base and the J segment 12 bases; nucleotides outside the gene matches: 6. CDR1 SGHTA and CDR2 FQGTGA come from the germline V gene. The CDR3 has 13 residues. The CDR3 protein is CASSLNSQRGQFF. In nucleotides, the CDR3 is TGTGCCAGCAGCTTAAACTCCCAGCGGGGGCAGTTCTTC.

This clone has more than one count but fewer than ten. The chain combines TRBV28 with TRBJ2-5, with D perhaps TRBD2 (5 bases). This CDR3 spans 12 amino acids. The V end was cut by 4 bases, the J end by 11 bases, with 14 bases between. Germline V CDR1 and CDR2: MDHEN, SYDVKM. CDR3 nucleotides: TGTGCCAGCAGTTCATCTTTGTGGGAGCAGTACTTC. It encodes CASSSSLWEQYF.

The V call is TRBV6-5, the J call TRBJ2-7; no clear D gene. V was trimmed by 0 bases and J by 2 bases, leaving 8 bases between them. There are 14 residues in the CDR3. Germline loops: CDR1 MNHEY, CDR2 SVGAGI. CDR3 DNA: TGTGCCAGCAGTTACTCGGCAGGAGCCTACGAGCAGTACTTC. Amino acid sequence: CASSYSAGAYEQYF.

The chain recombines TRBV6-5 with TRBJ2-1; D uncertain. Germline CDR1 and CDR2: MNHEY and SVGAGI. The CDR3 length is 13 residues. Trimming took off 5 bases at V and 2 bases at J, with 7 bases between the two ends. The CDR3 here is CASSPPPYNEQFF. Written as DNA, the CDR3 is TGTGCCAGCAGTCCACCTCCCTACAATGAGCAGTTCTTC.

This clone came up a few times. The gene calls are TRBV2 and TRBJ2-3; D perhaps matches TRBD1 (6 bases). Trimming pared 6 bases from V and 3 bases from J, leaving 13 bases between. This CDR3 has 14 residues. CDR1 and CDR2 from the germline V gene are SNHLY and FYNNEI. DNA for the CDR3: TGTGCCAGCAGCTTACAGGGCAGTACAGATACGCAGTATTTT. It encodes CASSLQGSTDTQYF.

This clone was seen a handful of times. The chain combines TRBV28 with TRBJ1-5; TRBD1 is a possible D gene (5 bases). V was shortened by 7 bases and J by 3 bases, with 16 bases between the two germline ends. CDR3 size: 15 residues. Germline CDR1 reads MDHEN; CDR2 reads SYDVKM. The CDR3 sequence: CASTSSAQVNQPQHF. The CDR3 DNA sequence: TGTGCCAGCACCTCCTCGGCACAGGTCAATCAGCCCCAGCATTTT. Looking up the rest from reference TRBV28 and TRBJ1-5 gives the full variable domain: DVKVTQSSRYLVKRTGEKVFLECVQDMDHENMFWYRQDPGLGLRLIYFSYDVKMKEKGDIPEGYSVSREKKERFSLILESASTNQTSMYLCASTSSAQVNQPQHFGDGTRLSIL.

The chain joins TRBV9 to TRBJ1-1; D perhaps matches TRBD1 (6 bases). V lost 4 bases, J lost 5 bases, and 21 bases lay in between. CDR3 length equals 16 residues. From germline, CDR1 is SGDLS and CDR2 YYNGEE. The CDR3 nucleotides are TGTGCCAGCAGCCCGACAACAGGGACAATTGGAACTGAAGCTTTCTTT. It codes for CASSPTTGTIGTEAFF.

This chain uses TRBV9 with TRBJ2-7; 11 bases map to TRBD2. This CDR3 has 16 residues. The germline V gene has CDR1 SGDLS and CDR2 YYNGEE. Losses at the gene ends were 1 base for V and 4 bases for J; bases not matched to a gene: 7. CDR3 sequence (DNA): TGTGCCAGCAGCGTACATATCGGGACTAGCGGTTACGAGCAGTACTTC. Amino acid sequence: CASSVHIGTSGYEQYF. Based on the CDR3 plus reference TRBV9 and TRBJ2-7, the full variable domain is DSGVTQTPKHLITATGQRVTLRCSPRSGDLSVYWYQQSLDQGLQFLIQYYNGEERAKGNILERFSAQQFPDLHSELNLSSLELGDSALYFCASSVHIGTSGYEQYFGPGTRLTVT.

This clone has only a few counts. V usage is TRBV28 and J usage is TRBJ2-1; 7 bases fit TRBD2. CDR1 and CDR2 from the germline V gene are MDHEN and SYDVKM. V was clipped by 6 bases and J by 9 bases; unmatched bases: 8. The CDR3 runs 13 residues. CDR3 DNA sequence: TGTGCCAGCAGGACCGGGACTAAGACTGAGCAGTTCTTC. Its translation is CASRTGTKTEQFF.

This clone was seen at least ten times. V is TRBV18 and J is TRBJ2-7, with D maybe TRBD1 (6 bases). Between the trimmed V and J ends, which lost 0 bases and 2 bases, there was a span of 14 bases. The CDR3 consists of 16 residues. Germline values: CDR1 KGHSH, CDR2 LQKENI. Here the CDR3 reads CASSPPGALLTYEQYF. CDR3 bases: TGTGCCAGCTCACCACCGGGGGCCTTATTAACCTACGAGCAGTACTTC.

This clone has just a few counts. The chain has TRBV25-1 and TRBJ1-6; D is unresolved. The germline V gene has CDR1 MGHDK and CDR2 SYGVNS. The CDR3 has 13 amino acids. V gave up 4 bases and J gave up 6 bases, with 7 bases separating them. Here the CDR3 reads CASSVRGNSPLHF. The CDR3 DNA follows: TGTGCCAGCAGTGTACGGGGTAATTCACCCCTCCACTTT.

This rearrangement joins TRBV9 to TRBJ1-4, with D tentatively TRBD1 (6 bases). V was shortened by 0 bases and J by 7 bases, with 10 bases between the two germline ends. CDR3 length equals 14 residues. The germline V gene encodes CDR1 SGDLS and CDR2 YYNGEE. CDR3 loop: CASSVGGGGEKLFF. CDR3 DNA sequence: TGTGCCAGCAGCGTAGGAGGGGGAGGTGAAAAACTGTTTTTT. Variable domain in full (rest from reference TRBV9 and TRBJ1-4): DSGVTQTPKHLITATGQRVTLRCSPRSGDLSVYWYQQSLDQGLQFLIQYYNGEERAKGNILERFSAQQFPDLHSELNLSSLELGDSALYFCASSVGGGGEKLFFGSGTQLSVL.

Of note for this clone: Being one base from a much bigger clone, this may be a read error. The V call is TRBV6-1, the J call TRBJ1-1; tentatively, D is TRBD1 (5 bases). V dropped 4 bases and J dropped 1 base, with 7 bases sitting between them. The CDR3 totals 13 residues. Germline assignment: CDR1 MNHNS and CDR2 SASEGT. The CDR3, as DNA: TGTGCCAGCAGTGGACAGCCGAACACTGAAGCTTTCTTT. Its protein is CASSGQPNTEAFF.

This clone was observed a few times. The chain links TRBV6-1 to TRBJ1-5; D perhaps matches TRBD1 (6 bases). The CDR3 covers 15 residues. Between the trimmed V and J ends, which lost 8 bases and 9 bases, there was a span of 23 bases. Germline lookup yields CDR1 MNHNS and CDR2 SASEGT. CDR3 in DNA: TGTGCCAGCGGGGACTACCAGGGGAATACCGGGCCCCAGCATTTT. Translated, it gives CASGDYQGNTGPQHF.

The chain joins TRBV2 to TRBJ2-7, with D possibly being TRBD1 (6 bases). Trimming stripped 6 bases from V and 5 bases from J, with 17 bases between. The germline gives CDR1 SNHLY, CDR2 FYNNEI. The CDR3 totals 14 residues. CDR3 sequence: CASSQQGNTNEQYF. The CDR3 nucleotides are TGTGCCAGCAGCCAACAGGGAAATACCAACGAGCAGTACTTC.

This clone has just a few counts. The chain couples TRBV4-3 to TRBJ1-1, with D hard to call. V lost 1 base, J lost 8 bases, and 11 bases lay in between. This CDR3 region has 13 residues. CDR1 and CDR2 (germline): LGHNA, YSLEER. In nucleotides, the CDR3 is TGCGCCAGCAGCCAAGGACTACAGTCAGAAGCTTTCTTT. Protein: CASSQGLQSEAFF.